The entry below describes one TCR beta chain. Its antigen remains unidentified. No base quality values were provided; no much bigger clone lies one nucleotide off. The data stem from a study of beta chain features in type 1 diabetes (dated by TCRdb to about 2018). At the level of the whole study: No differences in mean age, gender distribution, total cell number or subset yield were found between patients and healthy donors. Across all samples, some 110,000,000 sorted cells were examined, and cell number per subset correlated strongly with RNA yield. In the study, recently diagnosed type 1 diabetes patients and matched healthy donors were compared on the TCRB repertoires of their sorted circulating CD4+ T cell subsets. Naive and central memory subsets were obtained from all 30 or so donors, but regulatory and stem cell-like memory subsets were isolated from only 8 patients and roughly eight healthy donors.

Overall study outcomes, separate from this receptor: The naive, central memory and regulatory TCRB repertoires appeared to resemble one another more closely among patients than among healthy donors. Type 1 diabetes patients showed a moderate but significant shortening of TCRB CDR3 length in all four CD4+ subsets. Because the HLA sub-analyses included only small numbers of individuals, any influence of HLA type on TCRB rearrangement was left unresolved. Because cDNA rather than genomic DNA was sequenced, highly expressing activated cells could have been over-represented, although no difference in activation and CD3 levels was found between groups. PCR may preferentially amplify shorter templates, but because patient and control samples were amplified and corrected together, any resulting skew would affect both groups equally. Patients with type 1 diabetes made fewer insertions and deleted more nucleotides at VDJ recombination sites, implying thymic rearrangement abnormalities.

Each donor gave one peripheral blood draw, averaging roughly 100 mL, which was collected into heparinised tubes. A BD FACSAria II and a panel including CD45RO, CCR7, CD25, CD127, CD95 and CD27 were used to sort naive, central memory, regulatory and stem cell-like memory CD4+ T cells. A purity above 98% was achieved for all sorted populations. Right away, PBMCs were isolated by Lymphoprep density gradient centrifugation and were stained directly, with no culture step. To minimize batch effects, samples were stained and sorted in pairs, one healthy donor with one patient per experiment. Reading from cysteine to phenylalanine, the CDR3 counts 15 amino acids. Solely the CDR3 DNA is kept, with 45 bases framed from the first base. According to the germline V gene, CDR1 reads SGHTA and CDR2 reads FQGTGA. Trimming leaves V shorter by 5 bases and J shorter by 10 bases, with the junction holding 11 bases beyond the gene matches.

The entire isolated RNA was reverse transcribed using the High Capacity cDNA Reverse Transcription Kit, and thus expressed TCRB transcripts were sequenced. Survey-depth immunoSEQ sequencing was performed on stem cell-like memory T cell samples, with an average of around 930,000 total reads per sample. After sorted cells were lysed in RLT buffer, RNA was extracted with DNase-treated RNeasy Micro or Mini kits, with the choice depending on cell number. Each cell subset was processed on its own to prevent cross-contamination, while patient and healthy donor samples were processed together. Using the immunoSEQ multiplex PCR, TCRB sequences were amplified from cDNA into 87-bp fragments spanning the CDR3 region. The amplicons were sequenced using the Illumina HiSeq platform. The authors' pipeline ran thus. Synthetic template baselines were used to correct PCR bias computationally, reads within Hamming distance 2 were collapsed, and singletons that could not be merged were discarded. Reads were aligned against IMGT so that V, D and J genes, CDR3 length and insertions or deletions at six rearrangement sites could be assigned. Clonotype counts were normalized to sorted cell number within each subset before computing true diversity and Gini coefficients with the tcR R package. The overlap coefficient, calculated on TCRB nucleotide sequences, was used to quantify repertoire sharing. Sourced from immuneACCESS, this table was stored by TCRdb with only in-frame sequences that have V and J called. A share of the clones is absent; for the studies checked, an unresolved V gene accounts for under half, and the remainder has no known explanation. The V and J calls and clone size were taken over from that table, and D and trimming were inferred from the DNA. The table for this sample lists some 99,000 clones; 40% of them were counted only once. 0.06% to 0.075% of the sample belongs to the ten largest clones.

The sequence is built from TRBV7-3 and TRBJ2-1; 10 bases in the middle match TRBD2. Material for sequencing was stem cell memory CD4+ T cells from blood. Taken with the paper, the label for cell subset or site translates to: stem cell-like memory CD4+ T cells. The sequence derives from a woman between 18 and 29 years old in good health. Here is the DNA: TGTGCCAGCAGCCCTTTAGCGGGAGGTGCCGAGGAGCAGTTCTTC. This codes for CASSPLAGGAEEQFF. The reference TRBV7-3 and TRBJ2-1 proteins fill in what lies around the CDR3, so the full variable domain reads GAGVSQTPSNKVTEKGKYVELRCDPISGHTALYWYRQSLGQGPEFLIYFQGTGAADDSGLPNDRFFAVRPEGSVSTLKIQRTERGDSAVYLCASSPLAGGAEEQFFGPGTRLTVL.